The present T cell receptor beta chain was sequenced within a study of blood T cell repertoires in COVID-19. In germline, CDR1 is LNHDA, CDR2 SQIVND (reference sequence). The germline V and J ends were trimmed by 6 bases and 3 bases, with 11 bases remaining between them. The CDR3 spans 14 residues. The assay was immunoSEQ multiplex PCR, and TCRdb's table has in-frame clones only and misses some. Counted here are under 300,000 clones, 86% occurring once; the ten biggest clones make up around a sixth. The sample was PBMCs or T cells enriched from blood (not recorded which). This chain links TRBV19 with TRBJ1-4; no definite D call. This clonotype was sampled from a man between 18 and 29 years old who had recovered from COVID-19. The CDR3: CASSLGGSNEKLFF. CDR3 bases: TGTGCCAGTAGCCTGGGAGGCTCTAATGAAAAACTGTTTTTT.